This T cell receptor beta chain was found in a study of response to subunit inactivated influenza vaccine. Findings of the study overall: Each seasonal influenza vaccination recruits few new T cells, the authors suggested.

This clonotype turned up a few times. The target antigen is unknown. TCRdb redid the calling of the RT-PCR reads with MiXCR, one entry per CDR3 protein. The sample shows roughly 700,000 distinct CDR3 sequences, approximately 15% of them seen only once. The CDR3 consists of 15 residues. V lost 5 bases, J lost 4 bases, and 14 bases lay in between. Germline CDR1 is SGHTA and CDR2 is FQGTGA. This TCR derives from a man in his forties or fifties who received an inactivated influenza vaccine. The starting material was PBMCs from blood, obtained around two weeks before vaccination. This chain joins TRBV7-3 and TRBJ2-2; tentatively, D is TRBD2 (5 bases). The CDR3 nucleotides read TGTGCCAGCAGCCTTGAGGGTAGCGCCACCGGGGAGCTGTTTTTT. Translating gives CASSLEGSATGELFF.